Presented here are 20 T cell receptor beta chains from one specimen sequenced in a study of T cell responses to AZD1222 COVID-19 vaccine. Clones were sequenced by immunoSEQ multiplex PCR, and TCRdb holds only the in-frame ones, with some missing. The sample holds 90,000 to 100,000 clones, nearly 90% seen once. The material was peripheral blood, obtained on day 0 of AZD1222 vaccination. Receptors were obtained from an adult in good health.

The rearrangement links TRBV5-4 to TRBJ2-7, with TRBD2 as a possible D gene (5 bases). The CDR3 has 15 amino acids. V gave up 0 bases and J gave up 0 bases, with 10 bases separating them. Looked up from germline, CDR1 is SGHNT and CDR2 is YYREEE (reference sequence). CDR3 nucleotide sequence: TGTGCCAGCAGCTTGGCCGGGGTTCTCTCCTACGAGCAGTACTTC. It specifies CASSLAGVLSYEQYF.

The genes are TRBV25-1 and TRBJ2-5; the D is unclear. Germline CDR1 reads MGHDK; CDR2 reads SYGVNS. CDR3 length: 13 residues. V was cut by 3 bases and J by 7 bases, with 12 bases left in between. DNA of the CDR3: TGTGCCAGCAGTGAGACCCCTGGCGGGACCCAGTACTTC. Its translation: CASSETPGGTQYF.

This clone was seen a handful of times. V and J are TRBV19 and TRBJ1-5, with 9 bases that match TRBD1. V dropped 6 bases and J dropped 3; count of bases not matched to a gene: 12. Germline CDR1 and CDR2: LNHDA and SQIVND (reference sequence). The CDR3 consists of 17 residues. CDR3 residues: CASRLTGQGTFNQPQHF. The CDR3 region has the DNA TGTGCCAGTAGACTGACCGGACAGGGGACTTTCAATCAGCCCCAGCATTTT.

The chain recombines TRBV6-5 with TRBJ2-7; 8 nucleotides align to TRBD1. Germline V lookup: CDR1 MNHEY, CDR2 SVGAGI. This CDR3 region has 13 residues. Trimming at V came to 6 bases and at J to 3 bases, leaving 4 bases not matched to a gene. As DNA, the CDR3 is TGTGCCAGCAGAGGACAGGGCGGCTACGAGCAGTACGTC. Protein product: CASRGQGGYEQYV.

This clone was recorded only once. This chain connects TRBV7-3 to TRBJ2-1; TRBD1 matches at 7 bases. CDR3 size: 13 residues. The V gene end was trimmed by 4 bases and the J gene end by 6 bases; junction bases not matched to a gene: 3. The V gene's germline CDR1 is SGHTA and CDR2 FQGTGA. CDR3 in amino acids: CASSSGTVNEQFF. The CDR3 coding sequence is TGTGCCAGCAGCTCCGGGACAGTCAATGAGCAGTTCTTC. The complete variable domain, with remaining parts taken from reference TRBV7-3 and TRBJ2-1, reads GAGVSQTPSNKVTEKGKYVELRCDPISGHTALYWYRQSLGQGPEFLIYFQGTGAADDSGLPNDRFFAVRPEGSVSTLKIQRTERGDSAVYLCASSSGTVNEQFFGPGTRLTVL.

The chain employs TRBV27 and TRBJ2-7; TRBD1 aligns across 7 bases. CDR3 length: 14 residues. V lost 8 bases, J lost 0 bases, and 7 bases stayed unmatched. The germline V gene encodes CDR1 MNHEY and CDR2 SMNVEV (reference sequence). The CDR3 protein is CASGQTGYSYEQYF. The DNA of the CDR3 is TGTGCCAGCGGCCAGACAGGGTACTCCTACGAGCAGTACTTC.

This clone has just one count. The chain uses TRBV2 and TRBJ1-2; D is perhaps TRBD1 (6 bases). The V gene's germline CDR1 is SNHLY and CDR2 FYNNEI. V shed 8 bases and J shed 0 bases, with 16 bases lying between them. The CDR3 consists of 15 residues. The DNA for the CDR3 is TGTGCCAGCCCTTTGAGGACAGAGACTAACTATGGCTACACCTTC. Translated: CASPLRTETNYGYTF. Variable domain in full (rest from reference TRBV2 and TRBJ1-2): EPEVTQTPSHQVTQMGQEVILRCVPISNHLYFYWYRQILGQKVEFLVSFYNNEISEKSEIFDDQFSVERPDGSNFTLKIRSTKLEDSAMYFCASPLRTETNYGYTFGSGTRLTVV.

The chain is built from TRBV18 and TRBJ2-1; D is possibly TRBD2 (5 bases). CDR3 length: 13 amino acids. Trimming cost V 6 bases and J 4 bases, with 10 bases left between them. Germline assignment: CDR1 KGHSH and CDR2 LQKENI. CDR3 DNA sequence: TGTGCCAGCTCTCGGACGGGATACAATGAGCAGTTCTTC. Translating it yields CASSRTGYNEQFF.

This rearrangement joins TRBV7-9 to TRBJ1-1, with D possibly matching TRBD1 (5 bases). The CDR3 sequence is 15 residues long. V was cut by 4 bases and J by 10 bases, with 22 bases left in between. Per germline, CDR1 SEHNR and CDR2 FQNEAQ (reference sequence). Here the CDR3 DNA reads TGTGCCAGCAGCTATGGGGCTTTTTCAGGTAGGGGAGCTTTCTTT. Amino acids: CASSYGAFSGRGAFF.

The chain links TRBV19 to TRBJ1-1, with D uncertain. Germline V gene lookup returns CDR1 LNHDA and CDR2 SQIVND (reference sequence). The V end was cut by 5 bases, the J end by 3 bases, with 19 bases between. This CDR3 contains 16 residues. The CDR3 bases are TGTGCCAGTAGTTCTGCCAACCCCAGAAGATACACTGAAGCTTTCTTT. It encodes CASSSANPRRYTEAFF.

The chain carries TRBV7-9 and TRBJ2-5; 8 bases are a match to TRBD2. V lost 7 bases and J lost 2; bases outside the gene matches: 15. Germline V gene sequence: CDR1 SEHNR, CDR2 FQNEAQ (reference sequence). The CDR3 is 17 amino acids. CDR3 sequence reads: CASNEKGRGVSQETQYF. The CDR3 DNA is TGTGCCAGCAACGAGAAGGGGCGGGGGGTTTCGCAAGAGACCCAGTACTTC.

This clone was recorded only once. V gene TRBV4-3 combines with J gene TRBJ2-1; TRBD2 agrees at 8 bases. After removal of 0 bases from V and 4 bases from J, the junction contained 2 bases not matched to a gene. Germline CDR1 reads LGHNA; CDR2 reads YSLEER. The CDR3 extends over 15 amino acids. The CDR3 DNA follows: TGCGCCAGCAGCCAAGATACTAGCGGATACAATGAGCAGTTCTTC. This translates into CASSQDTSGYNEQFF.

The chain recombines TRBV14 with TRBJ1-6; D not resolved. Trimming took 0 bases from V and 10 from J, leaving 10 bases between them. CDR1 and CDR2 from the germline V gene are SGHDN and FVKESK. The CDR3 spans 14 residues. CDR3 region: CASSQDQVWSPLHF. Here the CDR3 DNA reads TGTGCCAGCAGCCAAGATCAGGTGTGGTCACCCCTCCACTTT.

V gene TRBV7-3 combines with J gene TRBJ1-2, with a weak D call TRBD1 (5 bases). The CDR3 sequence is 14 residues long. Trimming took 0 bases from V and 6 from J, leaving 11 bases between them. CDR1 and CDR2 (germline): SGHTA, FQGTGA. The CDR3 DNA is TGTGCCAGCAGCTTAACGAGCCAGGGCAATGGCTACACCTTC. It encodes CASSLTSQGNGYTF.

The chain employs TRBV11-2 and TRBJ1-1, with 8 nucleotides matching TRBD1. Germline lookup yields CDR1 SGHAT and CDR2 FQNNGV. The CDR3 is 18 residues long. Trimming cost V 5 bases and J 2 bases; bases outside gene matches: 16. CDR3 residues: CASSTIRQGQGRNTEAFF. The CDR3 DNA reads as TGTGCCAGCAGCACCATTCGACAGGGGCAGGGTCGCAACACTGAAGCTTTCTTT.

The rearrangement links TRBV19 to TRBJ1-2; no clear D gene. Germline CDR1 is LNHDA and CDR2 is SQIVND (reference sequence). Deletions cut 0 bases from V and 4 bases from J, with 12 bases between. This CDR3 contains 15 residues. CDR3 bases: TGTGCCAGTAGTATAGAAGGCAGAGGCCCCTATGGCTACACCTTC. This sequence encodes CASSIEGRGPYGYTF. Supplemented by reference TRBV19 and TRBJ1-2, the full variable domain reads DGGITQSPKYLFRKEGQNVTLSCEQNLNHDAMYWYRQDPGQGLRLIYYSQIVNDFQKGDIAEGYSVSREKKESFPLTVTSAQKNPTAFYLCASSIEGRGPYGYTFGSGTRLTVV.

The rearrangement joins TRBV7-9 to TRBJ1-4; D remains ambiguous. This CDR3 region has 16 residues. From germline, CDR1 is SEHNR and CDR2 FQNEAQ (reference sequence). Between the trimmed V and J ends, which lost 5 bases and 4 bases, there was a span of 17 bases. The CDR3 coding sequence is TGTGCCAGCAGCCGGAACCTAGACGGAAATAATGAAAAACTGTTTTTT. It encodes CASSRNLDGNNEKLFF.

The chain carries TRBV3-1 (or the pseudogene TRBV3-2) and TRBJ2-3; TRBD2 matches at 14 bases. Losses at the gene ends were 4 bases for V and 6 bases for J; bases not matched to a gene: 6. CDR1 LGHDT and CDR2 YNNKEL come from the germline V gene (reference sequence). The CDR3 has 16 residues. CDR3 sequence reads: CASSLRLAGGQDTQYF. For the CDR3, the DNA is TGTGCCAGCAGCCTACGACTAGCGGGGGGGCAGGATACGCAGTATTTT.

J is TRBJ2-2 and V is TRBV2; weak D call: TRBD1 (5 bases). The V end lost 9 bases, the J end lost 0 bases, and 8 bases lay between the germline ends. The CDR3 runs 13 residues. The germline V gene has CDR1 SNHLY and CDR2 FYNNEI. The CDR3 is CASTGANTGELFF. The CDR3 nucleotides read TGTGCCAGTACAGGAGCGAACACCGGGGAGCTGTTTTTT.

The CDR3 DNA is TGTGCCAGCAGCTTGGCGGGGTCCTATAATTCACCCCTCCACTTT. Its translation: CASSLAGSYNSPLHF. V is TRBV5-4 and J is TRBJ1-6, with D hard to call. Germline V CDR1 and CDR2: SGHNT, YYREEE (reference sequence). Trimming removed 0 bases from V and 1 base from J, with 5 bases in between. The CDR3 covers 15 residues.